Listed here are 2 T cell receptor beta chains from one sample, sequenced in a study of T cells in women clearing cervical HPV infection. Libraries were prepared by immunoSEQ multiplex PCR; TCRdb keeps only in-frame clonotypes and omits some of them. This sample's clone table lists tens of thousands of clones. The specimen sequenced was blood buffy coat. The origin of the receptors is a woman between 18 and 75 years old with a cervical HPV16 infection that either progressed to CIN3+ or cleared (not recorded which).

To note about this clone: The sequence runs out 3 residues before the end of the CDR3; the remainder is reconstructed from the germline J gene. The chain combines TRBV29-1 with TRBJ1-2, with 8 nucleotides matching TRBD1. The CDR3 has 10 residues. Germline V gene lookup returns CDR1 SQVTM and CDR2 ANQGSEA. The chain's CDR3 is CSGGDRGYTF. The covered CDR3 bases are TGCAGCGGTGGGGACAGGGGC.

The CDR3 bases that were read are TGTGCCAGCAGCTTAAGACAGGGTGGTCAGCCC. Protein product: CASSLRQGGQP. The full CDR3 sequence reads CASSLRQGGQPQHF. The chain employs TRBV7-2 and TRBJ1-5, with 7 bases that match TRBD1. Sequencing ends 3 residues short of the CDR3 end; the germline J gene provides the rest. The CDR3 is 14 amino acids. Germline V gene sequence: CDR1 SGHTA, CDR2 FQGNSA. V shed 2 bases and J 6 bases; nucleotides not matched to a gene: 4.